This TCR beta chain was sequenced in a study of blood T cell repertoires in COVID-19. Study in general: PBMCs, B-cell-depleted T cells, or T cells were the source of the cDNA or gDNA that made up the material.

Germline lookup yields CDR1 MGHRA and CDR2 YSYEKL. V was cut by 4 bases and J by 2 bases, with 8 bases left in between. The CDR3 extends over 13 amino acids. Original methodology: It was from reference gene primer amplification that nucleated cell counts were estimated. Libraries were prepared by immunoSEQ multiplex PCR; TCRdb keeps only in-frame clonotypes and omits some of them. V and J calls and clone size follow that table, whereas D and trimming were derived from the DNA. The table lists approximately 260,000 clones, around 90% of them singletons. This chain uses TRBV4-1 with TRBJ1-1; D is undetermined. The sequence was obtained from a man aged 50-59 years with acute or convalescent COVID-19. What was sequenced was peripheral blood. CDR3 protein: CASSRGRNTEAFF. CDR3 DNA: TGCGCCAGCAGCCGAGGAAGAAACACTGAAGCTTTCTTT.